The 4 T cell receptor beta chains in this list originate from one sample, sequenced in a study of blood T cell repertoires in COVID-19. TCRdb's copy holds only in-frame clones and misses some; the assay was immunoSEQ multiplex PCR. The sample has about 98,000 clones, about 84% seen once. The sequencing input was peripheral blood. These receptors were collected from an elderly woman with acute or convalescent COVID-19.

The V and J genes are TRBV4-1 and TRBJ2-4; tentative D call: TRBD1 (5 bases). This CDR3 spans 19 amino acids. The germline CDR1 and CDR2 sequences are MGHRA and YSYEKL. Trimming took off 2 bases at V and 1 base at J, with 21 bases between the two ends. The CDR3 DNA is TGCGCCAGCAGCCAATCGGTGACAGTCCGATTTGGGGCCAAAAACATTCAGTACTTC. Translating gives CASSQSVTVRFGAKNIQYF.

In this sample, this clone turned up once. The chain couples TRBV11-2 to TRBJ2-2; D call uncertain. Germline V CDR1 and CDR2: SGHAT, FQNNGV. V dropped 2 bases and J dropped 4 bases, with 2 bases sitting between them. The CDR3 runs to 12 residues. This chain's CDR3 is CASSLRTGELFF. CDR3 nucleotides: TGTGCCAGCAGCTTACGCACCGGGGAGCTGTTTTTT.

The rearrangement joins TRBV7-6 to TRBJ2-2, with TRBD2 matching over 9 bases. The CDR3 spans 18 residues. CDR1 is SGHVS, CDR2 FNYEAQ, per germline. V lost 5 bases and J lost 4; bases outside the gene matches: 14. CDR3 sequence reads: CASSPSRLAGRGTGELFF. Here the CDR3 DNA reads TGTGCCAGCAGCCCTAGCCGGCTAGCGGGGCGAGGCACCGGGGAGCTGTTTTTT.

V usage is TRBV5-6 and J usage is TRBJ2-2; 10 nucleotides match TRBD2. This CDR3 has 16 amino acids. V was pared by 7 bases and J by 5 bases, with 11 bases of the junction left unmatched. Germline loops: CDR1 SGHDT, CDR2 YYEEEE. The CDR3 loop reads CASGLRPSGSTGELFF. The CDR3 DNA follows: TGTGCCAGCGGCCTGAGGCCTAGCGGGAGTACCGGGGAGCTGTTTTTT.